The 9 T cell receptor beta chains below were found in one sample sequenced in a study of blood T cell repertoires in COVID-19. Sequencing used immunoSEQ multiplex PCR; TCRdb keeps in-frame clones, though not all of them. The sample contains roughly 330,000 clones, about 87% of which appear only once. Sample: PBMCs or T cells enriched from blood (not recorded which). The receptors shown here come from a young woman who had recovered from COVID-19.

This clone was observed a few times. This chain connects TRBV6-5 to TRBJ1-2; the match to TRBD1 covers 8 bases. CDR1 and CDR2 from the germline V gene are MNHEY and SVGAGI. The V and J ends lost 5 bases and 4 bases, in that order; junction bases with no gene match: 3. CDR3 length: 13 amino acids. DNA of the CDR3: TGTGCCAGCAGTAACAGGGGGGGCTATGGCTACACCTTC. Translating it yields CASSNRGGYGYTF.

This clone was recorded only once. V gene TRBV18 combines with J gene TRBJ2-7; D may be TRBD1 (6 bases). CDR1 and CDR2 (germline): KGHSH, LQKENI. CDR3 size: 14 residues. V lost 3 bases to trimming and J lost 2 bases, with 11 bases between them. In nucleotides, the CDR3 is TGTGCCAGCTCACCGGGGGACAAACCCTACGAGCAGTACTTC. Protein sequence: CASSPGDKPYEQYF.

The chain uses TRBV9 and TRBJ1-3; D possibly corresponds to TRBD1 (5 bases). This CDR3 has 17 amino acids. Germline assignment: CDR1 SGDLS and CDR2 YYNGEE. Trimming shortened V by 2 bases and J by 0 bases, and 15 bases separated the two germline ends. CDR3 amino acids: CASSVKGSAVSGNTIYF. DNA for the CDR3: TGTGCCAGCAGCGTGAAGGGGTCGGCAGTCTCTGGAAACACCATATATTTT.

The chain joins TRBV5-4 to TRBJ2-1; no reliable D call. The CDR3 is made up of 15 amino acids. V gave up 0 bases and J gave up 8 bases, with 15 bases separating them. CDR1 is SGHNT, CDR2 YYREEE, per germline (reference sequence). CDR3 residues: CASSLVAQDSDEQFF. CDR3 coding DNA: TGTGCCAGCAGCTTGGTCGCCCAGGATAGTGATGAGCAGTTCTTC.

The chain employs TRBV7-2 and TRBJ2-5, with a tentative D call TRBD2 (6 bases). In germline, CDR1 is SGHTA, CDR2 FQGNSA. This CDR3 is 13 amino acids long. V dropped 5 bases and J dropped 7 bases, with 14 bases sitting between them. The CDR3 is CASSQEGLGTQYF. CDR3 nucleotide sequence: TGTGCCAGCAGCCAGGAGGGGCTTGGGACCCAGTACTTC.

The CDR3 DNA is TGTGCCAGCCAAGCTCGCACAGATACGCAGTATTTT. Amino acid sequence: CASQARTDTQYF. The rearrangement joins TRBV28 to TRBJ2-3, with D unresolved. The CDR3 spans 12 residues. Trimming stripped 8 bases from V and 1 base from J, with 7 bases between. CDR1 and CDR2 (germline): MDHEN, SYDVKM.

This chain links TRBV5-1 with TRBJ1-1, with D hard to call. Per germline, CDR1 SGHRS and CDR2 YFSETQ. The CDR3 is made up of 16 amino acids. Trimming removed 7 bases at V and 0 bases at J, with 19 bases between. CDR3 protein: CASRLSPGDMNTEAFF. DNA of the CDR3: TGCGCCAGCCGCCTTTCACCCGGCGACATGAACACTGAAGCTTTCTTT.

V is TRBV25-1 and J is TRBJ1-2; possibly TRBD1 for D (6 bases). The CDR3 has 13 residues. The germline CDR1 and CDR2 sequences are MGHDK and SYGVNS. Trimming stripped 3 bases from V and 3 bases from J, with 8 bases between. The CDR3 nucleotides read TGTGCCAGCAGTGAGGCAGGGGACTATGGCTACACCTTC. It encodes CASSEAGDYGYTF.

In the case of this clone: Different DNA sequences within this sample yield the same CDR3. This chain connects TRBV3-1 (or the pseudogene TRBV3-2) to TRBJ1-5, with D possibly TRBD1 on 6 matching bases. The CDR3 has 13 amino acids. V gave up 0 bases and J gave up 7 bases, with 7 bases separating them. Per germline, CDR1 LGHDT and CDR2 YNNKEL (reference sequence). CDR3 nucleotides: TGTGCCAGCAGCCAAGACAGGGGACAGCCCCAGCATTTT. Its translation is CASSQDRGQPQHF.